A selection of T cell receptor beta chains follows, all from one sample in a study of OX40 agonist ivuxolimab in advanced cancers. Sequencing was performed with immunoSEQ multiplex PCR; in TCRdb, only in-frame clones are kept and a portion is missing. The table includes around 67,000 clones, about 90% detected once. The sample was CD4+ or CD8+ T cells sorted from blood, taken in a trial of the OX40 agonist ivuxolimab. The receptors were sampled from an adult with an advanced solid tumor such as melanoma, head and neck, liver or kidney cancer. Each CDR3 is given with its conserved first and last residue.

TRBV5-1,TRBJ2-1,15,CASSLYIAGANEQFF
TRBV30,TRBJ2-7,14,CAWSVPGGIYEQYF
TRBV30,TRBJ1-2,13,CAWTRTGNYGYTF
TRBV6-5,TRBJ2-1,15,CASSLRDIGSNEQFF
TRBV18,TRBJ1-6,14,CASSQDRTNSPLHF
TRBV30,TRBJ1-2,12,CAWSDRDYGYTF
TRBV27,TRBJ2-5,15,CASSRGTGSGETQYF
TRBV5-1,TRBJ2-1,16,CASSLDPGATYNEQFF
TRBV7-2,TRBJ1-5,14,CASSLRGYNQPQHF
TRBV9,TRBJ2-2,16,CASSVVSRGRVGELFF
TRBV11-1,TRBJ1-2,12,CASSSVPYGYTF
TRBV5-8,TRBJ1-2,13,CASSYGGVYGYTF
TRBV27,TRBJ2-1,16,CASSLTGVSSYNEQFF
TRBV5-6,TRBJ2-5,13,CASSFGHQETQYF
TRBV28,TRBJ1-1,15,CASSPPTGRGTEAFF
TRBV21-1,TRBJ2-3,18,CASSKGLAGGRTTDTQYF
TRBV11-2,TRBJ1-3,16,CASSPGTGDSGNTIYF
TRBV7-2,TRBJ2-3,16,CASSLGRGGATDTQYF
TRBV5-1,TRBJ2-7,15,CASSLGAGTAYEQYF
TRBV18,TRBJ1-1,13,CASSPPSNTEAFF
TRBV11-2,TRBJ1-1,14,CASSLLDRVTEAFF
TRBV5-1,TRBJ2-5,16,CASTFSAGGHPETQYF
TRBV18,TRBJ1-5,13,CASSGQDNQPQHF
TRBV5-6,TRBJ2-2,15,CASSPGGPNTGELFF
TRBV6-5,TRBJ2-7,13,CATGLQKAGEQYF
TRBV4-3,TRBJ2-6,18,CASSKDRRSSSGANVLTF
TRBV30,TRBJ1-2,13,CAWSAYPQDGYTF
TRBV4-3,TRBJ2-7,19,CASSQVAGTFTVGGYEQYF
TRBV7-2,TRBJ1-2,11,CASSSYMGYTF
TRBV5-1,TRBJ1-2,15,CASSPTSDRDYGYTF
TRBV14,TRBJ2-1,12,CASSQDPGKQFF
TRBV6-1,TRBJ2-7,14,CASSELDRVHEQYF
TRBV15,TRBJ1-1,14,CATSRTRSNTEAFF
TRBV7-2,TRBJ1-2,13,CASSLDPNYGYTF
TRBV29-1,TRBJ1-1,15,CSVVGAGGWNTEAFF
TRBV9,TRBJ2-1,15,CASSVEGGSYNEQFF
TRBV5-8,TRBJ1-2,18,CASSLTGDFKPTNYGYTF
TRBV7-3,TRBJ2-1,13,CASSETIGNEQFF
TRBV5-4,TRBJ1-2,12,CASGERNYGYTF
TRBV27,TRBJ2-1,19,CASSLSRANEPPLWNEQFF
TRBV11-2,TRBJ1-1,13,CASSLESGSCAFF
TRBV6-5,TRBJ1-5,15,CASSSPGPSDQPQHF
TRBV7-8,TRBJ2-1,15,CASSPRETMRNEQFF
TRBV5-1,TRBJ1-2,16,CASSLVAGQGKYGYTF
TRBV23-1,TRBJ1-1,17,CASSHPGGAGGHTEAFF
TRBV21-1,TRBJ1-2,13,CASIWRADYGYTF
TRBV4-1,TRBJ2-2,13,CASSQDRPGELFF
TRBV10-3,TRBJ2-7,14,CAISPSGGSYEQYF
TRBV19,TRBJ2-3,13,CASSIGIPDTQYF
TRBV30,TRBJ2-7,12,CAWDRPAYEQYF
TRBV2,TRBJ2-7,14,CASSVDGRRYEQYF
TRBV6-4,TRBJ1-5,15,CASSDFRPSNQPQHF
TRBV19,TRBJ2-5,15,CASSPGQLLRETQYF
TRBV5-1,TRBJ2-5,12,CASSRDRETQYF
TRBV7-8,TRBJ1-5,13,CASSLARIQPQHF
TRBV10-3,TRBJ2-7,15,CAISESPLTVPEQYF